This T cell receptor beta chain was identified during a study of blood T cells in healthy people across ages (dated by TCRdb to 2013 to 2016). Study-wide context: In model experiments, template switching captured roughly one uniquely barcoded TCR beta cDNA molecule for every two T cells. Using deep sequencing normalized with unique cDNA molecular identifiers, the study measured how TCR beta repertoire diversity changes with age. The donors were split into four age groups: young (average around 17 years), middle-aged (around 37), aged (around 67) and long-lived (approximately 80). To avoid experimental bias, donors of different ages were distributed randomly across sequencing lanes. Two additional independent replicas of 1 million unique cDNA reads from the same blood draw were analyzed for two donors (one aged 18 to 30 and one aged 80 or older). Results the study describes overall, beyond this receptor: Observed TCR beta diversity per million T cells fell roughly linearly with age, and a significant reduction was already apparent by age approximately 41. Since profiling was done on bulk unsorted PBMCs, naive and antigen-experienced compartments could not be conclusively compared. A strong correlation was found between observed TCR beta diversity and the percentage of naive T cells measured by flow cytometry. The CMV infection status of donors was not known, potentially confounding age-related changes in expanded clonotypes. Compared with the aged group, the long-lived group had more naive CD4+ T cells, fewer expanded clones and increased TCR diversity, suggesting age selection. Total diversity estimates from one million sequenced T cells were considered lower bounds and underestimates.

Inclusive of the bounding cysteine and phenylalanine, the CDR3 is 15 residues long. Solely the CDR3 DNA is kept, with 45 bases framed from the first base. As encoded in the germline V gene, CDR1 is SGHTA while CDR2 is FQGNSA. Unmatched junction bases come to 4, with V trimmed by 1 base and J by 5 bases. In the case of this clonotype: Its antigen specificity is not known. The sample holds no much larger clone one base away, and base qualities are not on file.

Library creation used 5' RACE. TCRdb names Illumina HiSeq 2500 as the instrument used. A second roughly 6 to 12 cycle PCR used a sample-barcoded 5' primer and a J-beta primer mix. Each TCR beta cDNA molecule received a unique molecular identifier from a template-switch 5' adaptor carrying 12 random nucleotides. Each sample yielded at least 2.5 million CDR3-containing paired-end reads. The Mint cDNA synthesis kit, primed by a TRBC-specific oligonucleotide, was used to synthesize first-strand cDNA from all RNA. Following uracil-DNA glycosylase treatment, all cDNA underwent a first 18-cycle PCR with the universal primers M1SS and BC2_uni_R. As for how the authors treated the data: Each sample was normalized by randomly selecting 1 million high-quality reads, each carrying a distinct molecular identifier. Reads sharing molecular identifiers were discarded rather than binned into consensus sequences. MiTCR, run with a Q25 quality threshold and the strictest error-elimination algorithm, handled CDR3 identification, clonotype clustering and error correction. Lower-bound total TCR beta diversity was estimated with a nonparametric unseen species model using Euler transformation. TCRdb cleaned the public reads at Q25 with fastp, built clones with MiXCR and kept in-frame beta chains. CDR3 protein sequences are deduplicated, and each keeps its most common genes and DNA. TCRdb, not the authors, supplied the V and J calls. For this sample there are hundreds of thousands of distinct CDR3 sequences; approximately 67% appear just once. The ten biggest clones cover roughly a quarter of the sample.

The approximately 39 donors, aged about 6 to 100 years, were systemically healthy Caucasian individuals from Russia. Ten milliliters of peripheral blood were drawn from each donor into EDTA-treated Vacutainer tubes. Ficoll-Paque density-gradient centrifugation was used to isolate PBMCs, with at least 6.5 million obtained per sample. Trizol reagent was used to extract total RNA from PBMCs, with at least 5 micrograms per sample. For every donor, an aliquot of PBMCs went through flow cytometry to measure the percentages of naive CD45RAhigh/CD27high T cells. The origin of this receptor is a man between 25 and 39 years old in good health. The rearranged chain carries TRBV7-2 and TRBJ2-4, with 8 bases matching TRBD2. Sequenced input: blood. The CDR3 region reads CASSLGAGVQNIQYF. The DNA sequence follows: TGTGCCAGCAGCTTAGGAGCGGGGGTACAAAACATTCAGTACTTC.